These 19 T cell receptor beta chains were sequenced from one sample in a study of T cells in women clearing cervical HPV infection. The method was immunoSEQ multiplex PCR; TCRdb's version includes in-frame clones alone and lacks a portion of them. This sample carries around 31,000 clones, with more than 3% going to the ten biggest clones. Input material: blood buffy coat. These TCRs come from a woman between 18 and 75 years old with a cervical HPV16 infection that either progressed to CIN3+ or cleared (not recorded which).

To note about this clone: The read finishes 3 residues shy of the CDR3 end, and the germline J gene is used to complete it. V usage is TRBV5-4 and J usage is TRBJ2-3; 8 bases are shared with TRBD2. The germline gives CDR1 SGHNT, CDR2 YYREEE (reference sequence). The CDR3 extends over 16 amino acids. J was trimmed by 1 base and V by 6 bases; bases with no gene match: 10. CDR3 loop: CASTRRASGRTDTQYF. The part of the CDR3 DNA that was read is TGTGCCAGCACCCGGCGGGCTAGCGGGCGCACAGATACG. The full variable domain, completed using reference TRBV5-4 and TRBJ2-3, is ETGVTQSPTHLIKTRGQQVTLRCSSQSGHNTVSWYQQALGQGPQFIFQYYREEENGRGNFPPRFSGLQFPNYSSELNVNALELDDSALYLCASTRRASGRTDTQYFGPGTRLTVL.

Turning to this clone: The read comes to an end 3 residues before the CDR3 does, leaving the germline J gene to fill in the end. J is TRBJ2-5 and V is TRBV5-1, with a weak D call TRBD1 (6 bases). Trimming pared 3 bases from V and 5 bases from J, leaving 17 bases between. The germline CDR1 and CDR2 sequences are SGHRS and YFSETQ. The CDR3 contains 15 residues. This chain's CDR3 is CASSWTSGVHETQYF. The covered CDR3 bases are TGCGCCAGCAGCTGGACCTCAGGGGTACACGAGACC. The full variable domain, rest sourced from reference TRBV5-1 and TRBJ2-5, is KAGVTQTPRYLIKTRGQQVTLSCSPISGHRSVSWYQQTPGQGLQFLFEYFSETQRNKGNFPGRFSGRQFSNSRSEMNVSTLELGDSALYLCASSWTSGVHETQYFGPGTRLLVL.

Comments on this clone: The read stops 3 residues short of the end of the CDR3; the missing end is completed from the germline J gene. The chain has TRBV10-3 and TRBJ2-7; no clear D. Trimming removed 8 bases from V and 1 base from J, with 12 bases in between. Germline V gene lookup returns CDR1 ENHRY and CDR2 SYGVKD. The CDR3 is 13 amino acids. CDR3 protein: CAIGKGWSYEQYF. The DNA read from the CDR3 is TGTGCCATCGGAAAGGGTTGGTCCTACGAG.

The CDR3 is CASSSLGAANSPLFF. The covered CDR3 bases are TGTGCCAGCAGCTCCCTAGGGGCGGCAAATTCACCG. The gene calls are TRBV7-2 and TRBJ2-2, with D possibly TRBD1 on 5 matching bases. The missing CDR3 end, 3 residues past where the read stops, is filled in from the germline J gene. CDR1 and CDR2 (germline): SGHTA, FQGNSA. The CDR3 consists of 15 residues.

As regards this clone: The read halts 3 residues ahead of the CDR3 end, with the missing end drawn from the germline J gene. The V and J genes are TRBV7-2 and TRBJ1-1, with 8 bases that match TRBD1. Per germline, CDR1 SGHTA and CDR2 FQGNSA. The CDR3 has 15 residues. V shed 5 bases and J 2 bases; nucleotides not matched to a gene: 7. The part of the CDR3 DNA that was read is TGTGCCAGCAGCCCAGCGACAGGGGTAAACACTGAA. This translates into CASSPATGVNTE. The CDR3 in full is CASSPATGVNTEAFF.

Notes on this clone: The read is 3 residues too short to cover the CDR3 end, so that end is filled in from the germline J gene. This sequence joins TRBV19 and TRBJ1-2; no firm D call. Germline CDR1 is LNHDA and CDR2 is SQIVND (reference sequence). The CDR3 loop spans 14 amino acids. The CDR3 sequence is CASTARWAMDTYTF. The sequenced CDR3 bases are TGTGCCAGTACAGCTCGCTGGGCCATGGATACC.

With respect to this clone: An end of the junction does not agree with germline; a read error may underlie this. The read halts 3 residues ahead of the CDR3 end, with the missing end drawn from the germline J gene. Other DNA sequences in the same sample also yield this CDR3. This sequence joins TRBV7-2 and TRBJ1-3; D is perhaps TRBD1 (5 bases). Germline lookup yields CDR1 SGHTA and CDR2 FQGNSA. CDR3 length: 14 amino acids. CDR3: CASSLRGTGNTIYF. CDR3 bases read: TGTGCCAGCAGCCTTCGGGGGACTGGAAACACA.

On this clone itself: The missing CDR3 end, 3 residues past where the read stops, is filled in from the germline J gene. V usage is TRBV28 and J usage is TRBJ2-4, with 7 bases matching TRBD2. CDR3 length equals 17 residues. J lost 9 bases, V lost 5 bases, and 19 bases had no gene match. In germline, CDR1 is MDHEN, CDR2 SYDVKM. CDR3 protein: CASSPRVRKRGSVIQYF. The DNA read from the CDR3 is TGTGCCAGCAGTCCCCGGGTACGAAAGCGGGGTTCAGTCATT. Full variable domain (remainder filled in from reference TRBV28 and TRBJ2-4): DVKVTQSSRYLVKRTGEKVFLECVQDMDHENMFWYRQDPGLGLRLIYFSYDVKMKEKGDIPEGYSVSREKKERFSLILESASTNQTSMYLCASSPRVRKRGSVIQYFGAGTRLSVL.

Turning to this clone: The read falls 3 residues short of the CDR3 end, and the missing part is taken from the germline J gene. The gene calls are TRBV7-4 and TRBJ2-4; D is unclear. CDR3 length: 14 amino acids. Germline CDR1 reads SGHVT; CDR2 reads SQSDAQ. The CDR3: CASSPLRRNYGQYF. The covered CDR3 bases are TGTGCCAGCAGCCCTTTGCGACGGAACTATGGT.

For this clone: The DNA ends 3 residues before the CDR3 does, and the rest of the CDR3 is filled in from the germline J gene. The chain has TRBV7-2 and TRBJ1-1; D may be TRBD1 (6 bases). Germline CDR1 SGHTA, CDR2 FQGNSA. Trimming removed 7 bases from V and 3 bases from J, with 15 bases in between. The CDR3 sequence is 14 residues long. CDR3 DNA (partial): TGTGCCAGCACCCTACTACAGGGTTACACTGAA. Protein: CASTLLQGYTE. The complete CDR3 reads CASTLLQGYTEAFF.

Comment on this clone: The read ends 3 residues before the CDR3 terminus; that terminus is restored from the germline J gene. V gene TRBV20-1 combines with J gene TRBJ2-5; TRBD2 matches 9 bases. Per germline, CDR1 DFQATT and CDR2 SNEGSKA (reference sequence). V lost 3 bases to trimming and J lost 1 base; unmatched junction nucleotides: 6. This CDR3 comprises 15 residues. CDR3 protein: CSASVGSGGQETQYF. Partial CDR3 DNA: TGCAGTGCTAGTGTAGGTAGCGGGGGCCAAGAGACC.

Points on this clone: The read gets to within 3 residues of the CDR3 end, and the germline J gene fills in the rest. The chain couples TRBV6-2 or TRBV6-3 to TRBJ1-2, with D maybe TRBD1 (6 bases). The CDR3 extends over 14 amino acids. In germline, CDR1 is MNHEY, CDR2 SVGEGT. The chain's CDR3 is CASRIAGAPYTYTF. CDR3 DNA (partial): TGTGCCAGCAGGATAGCGGGGGCACCTTATACC.

About this clone itself: The read stops 3 residues short of the end of the CDR3; the missing end is completed from the germline J gene. V and J are TRBV20-1 and TRBJ2-2; D unclear. V lost 5 bases and J 0 bases, leaving 13 bases between the germline ends. In germline, CDR1 is DFQATT, CDR2 SNEGSKA (reference sequence). The CDR3 length is 15 residues. Partial CDR3 DNA: TGCAGTGCTGGGCCCGTGGGTCCGAACACCGGGGAG. Translating it yields CSAGPVGPNTGE. The complete CDR3 reads CSAGPVGPNTGELFF.

A remark on this clone: The read ends 3 residues before the CDR3 terminus; that terminus is restored from the germline J gene. The chain links TRBV5-4 to TRBJ2-5; D perhaps matches TRBD1 (6 bases). Trimming removed 3 bases at V and 5 bases at J, with 14 bases between. CDR1 is SGHNT and CDR2 is YYREEE in the germline V gene (reference sequence). The CDR3 is 14 amino acids. The sequenced CDR3 bases are TGTGCCAGCAGCTCCCAGGGGACCTCCGAGACC. Translating gives CASSSQGTSET. The complete CDR3 sequence is CASSSQGTSETQYF.

On this clone: The read gets to within 3 residues of the CDR3 end, and the germline J gene fills in the rest. The chain recombines TRBV2 with TRBJ2-2, with TRBD1 matching 7 bases. Germline V gives CDR1 SNHLY, CDR2 FYNNEI. V was clipped by 6 bases and J by 8 bases; unmatched bases: 6. The CDR3 extends over 13 amino acids. The sequenced CDR3 bases are TGTGCCAGCAGGGGCAGGGGGTTGGGGGAG. As protein: CASRGRGLGE. From start to end, the CDR3 is CASRGRGLGELFF.

In regard to this clone: The read gets to within 3 residues of the CDR3 end, and the germline J gene fills in the rest. The rearrangement uses TRBV18 and TRBJ2-3; D is possibly TRBD2 (6 bases). This CDR3 comprises 14 residues. V was pared by 5 bases and J by 5 bases, with 14 bases between. The germline V gene encodes CDR1 KGHSH and CDR2 LQKENI. Partial CDR3 DNA: TGTGCCAGCTCAAGGGCTAACGGGGGAGATACG. Protein: CASSRANGGDT. The whole CDR3 is CASSRANGGDTQYF.

Of note for this clone: The read is 3 residues too short to cover the CDR3 end, so that end is filled in from the germline J gene. V usage is TRBV5-1 and J usage is TRBJ2-3; D gene ambiguous. CDR1 SGHRS and CDR2 YFSETQ come from the germline V gene. There are 14 residues in the CDR3. Between the trimmed V and J ends, which lost 4 bases and 2 bases, there was a span of 11 bases. CDR3: CASSVQQITDTQYF. The DNA read from the CDR3 is TGCGCCAGCAGCGTCCAACAGATCACAGATACG.

Concerning this clone: From the germline J gene comes the end of the CDR3, since the read stops 3 residues before it. The chain recombines TRBV18 with TRBJ1-3; possibly TRBD1 for D (5 bases). Germline CDR1 KGHSH, CDR2 LQKENI. Trimming stripped 3 bases from V and 2 bases from J, with 14 bases between. The CDR3 loop spans 16 amino acids. The sequenced CDR3 bases are TGTGCCAGCTCACCGATCCAGAGGGGTACTGGAAACACC. Amino acid sequence: CASSPIQRGTGNT. In full, the CDR3 is CASSPIQRGTGNTIYF.

Turning to this clone: The read terminates 3 residues before the CDR3 end, so the remaining end is supplied by the germline J gene. J is TRBJ1-2 and V is TRBV19, with D possibly matching TRBD1 (6 bases). Germline V gene data show CDR1 as LNHDA and CDR2 as SQIVND (reference sequence). The CDR3 length is 12 residues. V was cut by 6 bases and J by 6 bases, with 11 bases left in between. The CDR3 DNA, read in part, is TGTGCCAGTAGCCTACAGGGTGATGGC. This codes for CASSLQGDG. The CDR3 in full is CASSLQGDGYTF.